This T cell receptor beta chain comes out of a study of control samples from healthy donors and cancer patients. Produced via immunoSEQ multiplex PCR; TCRdb's table is partial and in-frame only. The data contain some 120,000 clones, roughly 91% of them singletons. The TCR originated in a man in his fifties with head and neck cancer. Sequencing was carried out using PBMCs.

CDR3 in DNA: TGTGCCAGCTCGGACCGGGGTGAGCAGTTCTTC. Translation gives CASSDRGEQFF. This chain links TRBV27 with TRBJ2-1, with D maybe TRBD2 (5 bases). Per germline, CDR1 MNHEY and CDR2 SMNVEV (reference sequence). Trimming left V 8 bases short and J 9 bases short, with 11 bases between. The CDR3 sequence is 11 residues long.